The entry below describes one T cell receptor (beta chain). The antigen remains unidentified. The record originates from a study of shared clonotypes between healthy human individuals. Study-wide points: Represented diversity, genetic and exposure-history alike, was limited by few donors. Lower generation probabilities were found for non-shared clonotypes than for those shared by all four donors.

Naivety among CD8 cells was defined by CD45RO negativity and positive CCR7 selection, thereby excluding terminally differentiated effector memory CD45RA+ cells. Genomic DNA per cell subset filled all wells of several immunoSEQ plates. Original processing notes: Junction-only immunoSEQ data arrived without quality scores, meaning filtering differed. Profiling relied on immunoSEQ multiplex PCR, and the TCRdb table lists in-frame clones only, not all of them. That table gives V, J and clone size, and the DNA gave D and trimming. The data hold about 2 million clones, with about 95% observed a single time. This TCR was recovered from a young man in good health. The sample consisted of naive CD8+ T cells sorted from blood.

The CDR3 loop reads CASSYKEAYEQYF. The CDR3 DNA sequence: TGTGCCAGCAGCTATAAGGAGGCCTACGAGCAGTACTTC. The chain uses TRBV7-6 and TRBJ2-7; D possibly corresponds to TRBD2 (5 bases). This CDR3 is 13 amino acids long. Trimming shortened V by 4 bases and J by 2 bases, and 9 bases separated the two germline ends. Germline V CDR1 and CDR2: SGHVS, FNYEAQ.